A selection of T cell receptor beta chains follows, all from one sample in a study of blood T cell repertoires in COVID-19. Libraries were prepared by immunoSEQ multiplex PCR; TCRdb keeps only in-frame clonotypes and omits some of them. The table has about 200,000 clones, roughly 90% seen once. Sequenced input: PBMCs or T cells enriched from blood (not recorded which). The receptors were sampled from a woman in her late teens or twenties who had recovered from COVID-19. The CDR3 runs from the conserved cysteine through the conserved F or W. D genes are given only for firm matches. Clone size is given for some rows only: seen once, a few or many times, or a class if the clone is expanded.

V: TRBV7-9; size: .; J: TRBJ1-1; length: 15; D: TRBD1; DNA: TGTGCCAGCAGCTTAGGGACAGGAGTTAACACTGAAGCTTTCTTT; CDR3: CASSLGTGVNTEAFF
V: TRBV3-1/TRBV3-2; size: .; J: TRBJ2-3; length: 16; D: TRBD2; DNA: TGTGCCAGCAGCCCCCAGAGCGGGGCCAGCACAGATACGCAGTATTTT; CDR3: CASSPQSGASTDTQYF
V: TRBV5-1; size: .; J: TRBJ1-1; length: 14; D: .; DNA: TGCGCCAGCAGCTTGGAACAGGGTAAGACTGAAGCTTTCTTT; CDR3: CASSLEQGKTEAFF
V: TRBV5-4; size: .; J: TRBJ2-2; length: 16; D: TRBD2; DNA: TGTGCCAGCAGCTTGACTAGCGGGACGATCACCGGGGAGCTGTTTTTT; CDR3: CASSLTSGTITGELFF
V: TRBV2; size: once; J: TRBJ1-1; length: 12; D: .; DNA: TGTGCCAGCAGTGTCTATGACACTGAAGCTTTCTTT; CDR3: CASSVYDTEAFF
V: TRBV30; size: .; J: TRBJ2-7; length: 14; D: TRBD2; DNA: TGTGCCTGGAGTAACCGCGGGGGGATTTACGAGCAGTACTTC; CDR3: CAWSNRGGIYEQYF
V: TRBV2; size: .; J: TRBJ1-6; length: 14; D: .; DNA: TGTGCCAGCAGTGAGGGCGGGGGACGATCACCCCTCCACTTT; CDR3: CASSEGGGRSPLHF
V: TRBV7-9; size: .; J: TRBJ2-7; length: 16; D: TRBD1; DNA: TGTGCCAGCAGCTTACGCCCGGGACAGGGAACCCACGAGCAGTACTTC; CDR3: CASSLRPGQGTHEQYF
V: TRBV7-2; size: .; J: TRBJ1-1; length: 15; D: TRBD1; DNA: TGTGCCAGCAGCGAGTGGACAGGGGGCAGAGGAAAGGCTTTCTTT; CDR3: CASSEWTGGRGKAFF
V: TRBV12-3/TRBV12-4; size: few; J: TRBJ2-2; length: 13; D: TRBD1; DNA: TGTGCCAGCAAAGGTCGGGACAGCGGGGAGCTGTTTTTT; CDR3: CASKGRDSGELFF
V: TRBV28; size: .; J: TRBJ2-3; length: 15; D: TRBD1; DNA: TGTGCCAGCAGTCCGGGACAGCGTCACACAGATACGCAGTATTTT; CDR3: CASSPGQRHTDTQYF
V: TRBV7-6; size: once; J: TRBJ2-5; length: 15; D: TRBD2; DNA: TGTGCCAGCAGCGTTACTAGCGGGGGCGCGGAGACCCAGTACTTC; CDR3: CASSVTSGGAETQYF
V: TRBV14; size: .; J: TRBJ1-3; length: 14; D: .; DNA: TGTGCCAGCAGCCAGGGGCAGGAGAGAAACACCATATATTTT; CDR3: CASSQGQERNTIYF
V: TRBV11-2; size: .; J: TRBJ2-1; length: 11; D: .; DNA: TGTGCCAGCAGCTTAGCCGATGAGCAGTTCTTC; CDR3: CASSLADEQFF
V: TRBV27; size: .; J: TRBJ1-2; length: 15; D: TRBD1; DNA: TGTGCCAGCAGTTTTGCCCGGACAGGGAACTATGGCTACACCTTC; CDR3: CASSFARTGNYGYTF
V: TRBV9; size: .; J: TRBJ2-2; length: 16; D: .; DNA: TGTGCCAGCAGCTTAGCCAGGGCTACGAACACCGGGGAGCTGTTTTTT; CDR3: CASSLARATNTGELFF
V: TRBV2; size: .; J: TRBJ2-1; length: 11; D: .; DNA: TGTGCCAGCAGTGAAGTAAATGAGCAGTTCTTC; CDR3: CASSEVNEQFF